A selection of T cell receptor beta chains follows, all from one sample in a study of monozygotic twins with inflammatory bowel disease. TCRdb reprocessed the 5' RACE reads, keeping one entry per CDR3 protein, no DNA. This repertoire includes roughly 150,000 distinct CDR3 sequences. Input material: blood. These receptors all stem from a human donor with ulcerative colitis or Crohn's disease, or a healthy co-twin of an affected twin (not recorded which). The CDR3 runs from the conserved cysteine through the conserved F or W.

J: TRBJ1-1; V: TRBV27; CDR3: CASSLSRQRTEAFF
J: TRBJ2-3; V: TRBV20-1; CDR3: CSRLFTDTQYF
J: TRBJ1-1; V: TRBV7-2; CDR3: CASSLQAYTEAFF
J: TRBJ2-3; V: TRBV6-2/TRBV6-3; CDR3: CASSYRRTPTDTQYF
J: TRBJ2-7; V: TRBV5-1; CDR3: CASSLGSPSASSYEQYF
J: TRBJ1-5; V: TRBV18; CDR3: CASRTGLDQPQHF
J: TRBJ2-1; V: TRBV6-2/TRBV6-3; CDR3: CASRGAGGQNEQFF
J: TRBJ1-2; V: TRBV6-2/TRBV6-3; CDR3: CASKRDRNYGYTF
J: TRBJ2-1; V: TRBV29-1; CDR3: CSWGLGAYNEQFF
J: TRBJ2-1; V: TRBV11-3; CDR3: CASSPIGSSGRGNEQFF
J: TRBJ1-2; V: TRBV21-1; CDR3: CASSKPGQNSTLGYTF
J: TRBJ2-7; V: TRBV5-1; CDR3: CASSFGQPPAEQYF
J: TRBJ2-7; V: TRBV18; CDR3: CASSTGTGVYEQYF
J: TRBJ1-1; V: TRBV12-3/TRBV12-4; CDR3: CASSLEMGDTEAFF
J: TRBJ2-7; V: TRBV5-1; CDR3: CASRSSGGPYEQYF
J: TRBJ2-5; V: TRBV29-1; CDR3: CSVLSVPIPVGETQYF
J: TRBJ2-3; V: TRBV7-2; CDR3: CASSLVPLATRTDTQYF
J: TRBJ2-7; V: TRBV7-2; CDR3: CASSLGQLSYEQYF
J: TRBJ2-7; V: TRBV6-5; CDR3: CASSYVAGVSYEQYF
J: TRBJ2-7; V: TRBV20-1; CDR3: CSARESGLSLGEQYF
J: TRBJ2-7; V: TRBV9; CDR3: CASSSSTATYEQYF
J: TRBJ2-1; V: TRBV5-1; CDR3: CASSPSDRIPYNEQFF
J: TRBJ2-7; V: TRBV19; CDR3: CASSIARVPSYEQYF
J: TRBJ1-1; V: TRBV28; CDR3: CASSLGPKNTEAFF
J: TRBJ2-2; V: TRBV24-1; CDR3: CATSDPTGGLISGELFF
J: TRBJ2-2; V: TRBV7-9; CDR3: CASSLQREGAGELFF
J: TRBJ2-3; V: TRBV7-9; CDR3: CASSFIGATQYF
J: TRBJ2-4; V: TRBV3-1; CDR3: CASSQELPSGNVAKNIQYF
J: TRBJ2-1; V: TRBV5-1; CDR3: CASRVAGGPENEQFF
J: TRBJ2-5; V: TRBV12-3/TRBV12-4; CDR3: CASSLRGGPETQYF
J: TRBJ2-1; V: TRBV11-3; CDR3: CASSPRTSGSKYEQFF
J: TRBJ2-7; V: TRBV7-3; CDR3: CASSLRGGDSASYEQYF
J: TRBJ2-3; V: TRBV12-3/TRBV12-4; CDR3: CASSLVREADTQYF
J: TRBJ2-7; V: TRBV6-5; CDR3: CASSYLGQNYEQYF
J: TRBJ2-5; V: TRBV6-2/TRBV6-3; CDR3: CASSYPAGKETQYF
J: TRBJ1-1; V: TRBV11-2; CDR3: CASSLVLGSGRMNTVAFF
J: TRBJ2-7; V: TRBV6-5; CDR3: CASSYGPTNEQYF